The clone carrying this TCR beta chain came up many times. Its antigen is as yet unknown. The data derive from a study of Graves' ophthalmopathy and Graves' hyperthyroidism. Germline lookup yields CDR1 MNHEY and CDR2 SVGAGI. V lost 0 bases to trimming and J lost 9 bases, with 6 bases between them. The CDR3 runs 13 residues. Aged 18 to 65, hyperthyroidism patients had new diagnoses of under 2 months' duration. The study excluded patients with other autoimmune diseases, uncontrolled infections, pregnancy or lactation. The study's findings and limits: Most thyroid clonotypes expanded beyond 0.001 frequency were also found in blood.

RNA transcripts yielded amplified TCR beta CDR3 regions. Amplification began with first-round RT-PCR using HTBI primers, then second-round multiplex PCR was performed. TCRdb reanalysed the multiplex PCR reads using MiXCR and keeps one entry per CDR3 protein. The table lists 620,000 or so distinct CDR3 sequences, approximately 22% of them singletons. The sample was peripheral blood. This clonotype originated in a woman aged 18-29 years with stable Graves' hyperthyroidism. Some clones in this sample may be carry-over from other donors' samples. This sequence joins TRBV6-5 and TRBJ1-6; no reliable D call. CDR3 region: CASSYSQRSPLHF. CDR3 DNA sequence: TGTGCCAGCAGTTACTCCCAGCGTTCACCCCTCCACTTT.